This TCR beta chain was obtained from a study of T cells in Graves' hyperthyroidism and ophthalmopathy (dated by TCRdb to between 2018 and 2021). The study in broad terms: Peripheral blood samples were taken at the time of initial diagnosis, prior to any treatment. TCR V-J signatures able to tell the groups apart were searched for in a discovery cohort of approximately 95 patients, of whom more than 40 had Graves' ophthalmopathy and roughly 57 had stable Graves' hyperthyroidism. Whether ophthalmopathy could be predicted prospectively was tested in an independent validation cohort made up of roughly 19 hyperthyroidism patients plus 17 patients who later progressed to ophthalmopathy. The roughly 91 discovery patients were randomly divided into training and test sets at a 7:3 ratio. In more than five Graves' hyperthyroidism patients, the study also compared T-cell repertoires from thyroid tissue with T-cell repertoires from blood. After sampling, hyperthyroidism patients received methimazole starting at 30 mg daily, and ophthalmopathy patients received high-dose intravenous methylprednisolone. According to the paper, TCR Vbeta CDR3 sequencing was carried out on over 130 peripheral blood samples, which came from under 50 ophthalmopathy, under 85 hyperthyroidism and roughly 17 progressor patients.

General study outcomes and caveats: Blood samples also contained most of the expanded thyroid clonotypes (frequency above 0.001), which suggests that blood repertoires may reflect thyroid immune responses. During validation, the model predicted progression to ophthalmopathy a median of approximately 6 months ahead of onset, with 70.59% sensitivity and less than 85% specificity. A 13 V-J signature model separated ophthalmopathy from stable hyperthyroidism, with around 90% sensitivity and roughly 84% specificity in cross-validation and 80%/75% in testing. No statistical method was used to set the sample size in advance, and investigators knew the group allocation.

From the germline V gene (reference sequence), CDR1 is SEHNR and CDR2 is FQNEAQ. The CDR3 measures 15 amino acids from cysteine to phenylalanine. Only the CDR3 region is kept as DNA, spanning 45 bases read in frame from base 1. As for this clonotype: Its antigen is still unknown. The junction departs from the called germline gene at one end, perhaps through a read error.

TCR beta CDR3 regions were amplified from RNA transcripts. For the first round of RT-PCR on the TCR CDR3, the HTBI primer set was used together with the Qiagen OneStep RT-PCR kit. Libraries were constructed in a second round of multiplex PCR, after which size selection and purification were carried out. Libraries were sequenced paired-end with 100 bp reads on an Illumina HiSeq2000. In the original analysis: Raw data were processed with SOAPnuke, discarding reads with adapters, uncalled bases, mean Phred below 15, or no exact constant-primer or identifier match. COPE v1.2.5 was used to merge high-quality paired reads, and clonotypes were defined as unique nucleotide sequences. MiTCR v1.1 was used to align clonotypes to the IMGT TRBV, TRBD and TRBJ reference segments. Analysis was restricted to V-J combinations with a frequency above 0.0001, which covered 99% to 99.2% of repertoires. The TCS score was defined as F50 (clonal expansion) divided by E x V (chaos), with BLOSUM62-based TCRdist calculated between CDR3 peptides within each V-J. Welch's t-statistics and random forest reduced 500 to 550 V-J features to 13, which were used in a naive Bayes classifier (R e1071). In TCRdb, the public reads were trimmed at Q25 with fastp and aligned with MiXCR, with productive beta chains retained. Every distinct CDR3 protein forms one entry, paired with its most common genes and DNA. TCRdb assigned the V and J calls; the authors' analysis was not used. This sample gives under 350,000 distinct CDR3 sequences in total; 15% to 20% of them show up just once. Approximately 49% of the sample rests with the top ten.

Stable Graves' hyperthyroidism was defined as no progression to ophthalmopathy during 18 months of follow-up. Hyperthyroidism patients were aged 18 to 65 years and newly diagnosed, with disease duration of less than 2 months. The study excluded patients with uncontrolled infections, other autoimmune diseases, pregnancy or lactation. Diagnoses were based on clinical symptoms, serum thyroxine and TRAb, thyroid ultrasound and orbital computed tomography. Ficoll-Paque density gradient centrifugation was used to isolate PBMCs from around 9.1 ml of fresh peripheral blood. Total RNA was extracted with Trizol reagent, and quality was checked on an Agilent 2100 Bioanalyzer.

Sample: blood. The sequence derives from a woman in her fifties or sixties with Graves' hyperthyroidism. The chain is made from TRBV7-9 and TRBJ2-5; TRBD1 aligns with 8 central bases. The nucleotide sequence is TGTGCCAGCAGCCCGATCGGACAGGGTGGAGAGACTCAGTACTTC. Its protein product is CASSPIGQGGETQYF.